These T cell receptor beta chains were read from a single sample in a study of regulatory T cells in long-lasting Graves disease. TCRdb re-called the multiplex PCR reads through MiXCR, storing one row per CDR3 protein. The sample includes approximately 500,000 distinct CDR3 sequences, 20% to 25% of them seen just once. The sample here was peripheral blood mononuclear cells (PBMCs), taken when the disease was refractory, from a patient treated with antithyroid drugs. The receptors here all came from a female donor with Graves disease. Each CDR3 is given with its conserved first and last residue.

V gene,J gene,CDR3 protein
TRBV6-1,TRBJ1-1,CASSEAHQRTEAFF
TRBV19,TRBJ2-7,CASSILAGRYEQYF
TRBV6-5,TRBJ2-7,CASSYKLEAGGYEQYF
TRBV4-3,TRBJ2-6,CASSQGLEDHSGANVLTF
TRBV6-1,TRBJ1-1,CASSEPFVPGQGARTEAFF
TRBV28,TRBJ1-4,CASSFGRAANEKLFF
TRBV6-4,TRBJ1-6,CASSYFQRPLHF
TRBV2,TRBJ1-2,CASTLFTGNYGYTF
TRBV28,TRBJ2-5,CASSRIAGSQETQYF
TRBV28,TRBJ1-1,CASPLGTANTEAFF
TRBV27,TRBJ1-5,CASSSSPDRGNQPQHF